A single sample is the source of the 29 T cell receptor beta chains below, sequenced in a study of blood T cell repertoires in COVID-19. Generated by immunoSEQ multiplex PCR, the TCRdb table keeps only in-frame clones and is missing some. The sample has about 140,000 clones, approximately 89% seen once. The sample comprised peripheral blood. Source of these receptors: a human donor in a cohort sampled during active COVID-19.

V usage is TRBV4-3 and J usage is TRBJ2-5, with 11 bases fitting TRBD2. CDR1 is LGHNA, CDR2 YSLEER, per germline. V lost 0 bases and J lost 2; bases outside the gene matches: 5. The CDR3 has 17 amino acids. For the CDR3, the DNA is TGCGCCAGCAGCCAAGATCTTTTAGCGGGGGGGCAAGAGACCCAGTACTTC. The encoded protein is CASSQDLLAGGQETQYF.

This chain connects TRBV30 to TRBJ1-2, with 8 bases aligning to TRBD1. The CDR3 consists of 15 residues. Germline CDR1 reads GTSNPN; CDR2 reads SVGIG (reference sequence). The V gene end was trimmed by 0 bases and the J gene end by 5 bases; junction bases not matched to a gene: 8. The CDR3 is CAWSVPGGASYGYTF. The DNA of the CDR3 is TGTGCCTGGAGTGTACCAGGGGGCGCATCATATGGCTACACCTTC.

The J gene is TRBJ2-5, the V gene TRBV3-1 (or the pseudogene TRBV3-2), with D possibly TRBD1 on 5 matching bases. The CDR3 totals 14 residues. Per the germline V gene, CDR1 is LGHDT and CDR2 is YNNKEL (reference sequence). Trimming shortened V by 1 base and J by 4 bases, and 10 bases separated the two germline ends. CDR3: CASSQAWGRETQYF. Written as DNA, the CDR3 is TGTGCCAGCAGCCAAGCTTGGGGCCGAGAGACCCAGTACTTC.

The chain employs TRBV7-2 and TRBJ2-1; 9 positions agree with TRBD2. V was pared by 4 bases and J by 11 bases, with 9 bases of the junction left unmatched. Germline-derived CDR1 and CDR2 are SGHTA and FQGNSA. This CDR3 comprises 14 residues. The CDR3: CASSSGPRGGQQFF. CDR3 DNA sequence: TGTGCCAGCAGCTCCGGCCCGCGGGGGGGCCAGCAGTTCTTC.

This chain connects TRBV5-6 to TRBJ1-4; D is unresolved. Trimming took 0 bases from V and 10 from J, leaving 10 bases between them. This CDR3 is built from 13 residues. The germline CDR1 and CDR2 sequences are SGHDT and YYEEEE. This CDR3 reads CASSLGGRGKLFF. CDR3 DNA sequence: TGTGCCAGCAGCTTGGGTGGGCGGGGAAAACTGTTTTTT.

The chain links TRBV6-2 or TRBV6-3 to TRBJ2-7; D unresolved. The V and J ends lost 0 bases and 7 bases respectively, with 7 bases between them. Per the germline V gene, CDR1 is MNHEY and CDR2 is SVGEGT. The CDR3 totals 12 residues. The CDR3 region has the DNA TGTGCCAGCAGTTACTCGACAAGGGAGCAGTACTTC. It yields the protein CASSYSTREQYF.

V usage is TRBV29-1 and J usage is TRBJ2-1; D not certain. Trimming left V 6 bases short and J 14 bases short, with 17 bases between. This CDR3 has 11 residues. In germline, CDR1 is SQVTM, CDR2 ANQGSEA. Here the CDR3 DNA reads TGCAGCGTCCCCGAGCGTGTCTCGGAGTTCTTC. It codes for CSVPERVSEFF.

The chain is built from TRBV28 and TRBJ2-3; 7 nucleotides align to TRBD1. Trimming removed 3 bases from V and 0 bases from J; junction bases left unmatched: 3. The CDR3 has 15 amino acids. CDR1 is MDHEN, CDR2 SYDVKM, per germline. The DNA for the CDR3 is TGTGCCAGCAGTTTCGGACAGGTTAGCACAGATACGCAGTATTTT. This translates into CASSFGQVSTDTQYF.

DNA of the CDR3: TGTGCCAGCAGTTACTTGGGGGGTGGCGAGCAGTACTTC. It is translated as CASSYLGGGEQYF. This sequence joins TRBV6-5 and TRBJ2-7, with D maybe TRBD2 (6 bases). Germline V gene lookup returns CDR1 MNHEY and CDR2 SVGAGI. The V end lost 1 base, the J end lost 6 bases, and 10 bases lay between the germline ends. The CDR3 is 13 residues long.

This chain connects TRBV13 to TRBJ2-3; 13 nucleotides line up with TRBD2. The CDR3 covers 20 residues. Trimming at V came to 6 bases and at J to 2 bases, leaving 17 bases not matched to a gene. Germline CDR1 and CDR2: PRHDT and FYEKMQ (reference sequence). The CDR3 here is CASSSTSGGDLFLSTDTQYF. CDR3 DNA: TGTGCCAGCAGTTCTACTAGCGGGGGGGACCTTTTCCTATCCACAGATACGCAGTATTTT.

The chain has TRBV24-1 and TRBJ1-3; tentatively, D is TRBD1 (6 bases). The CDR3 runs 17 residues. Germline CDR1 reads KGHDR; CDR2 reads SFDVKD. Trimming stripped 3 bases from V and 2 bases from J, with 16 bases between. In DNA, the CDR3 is TGTGCCACCAGTGATAATACAGGGTTCCAGCCTGGAAACACCATATATTTT. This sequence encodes CATSDNTGFQPGNTIYF.

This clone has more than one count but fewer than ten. CDR3 residues: CAWSAAGRAEAFF. CDR3 nucleotides: TGTGCCTGGAGTGCCGCAGGGCGCGCTGAAGCTTTCTTT. The rearrangement joins TRBV30 to TRBJ1-1, with D maybe TRBD1 (5 bases). Germline CDR1 GTSNPN, CDR2 SVGIG (reference sequence). Deletions cut 1 base from V and 6 bases from J, with 12 bases between. The CDR3 totals 13 residues.

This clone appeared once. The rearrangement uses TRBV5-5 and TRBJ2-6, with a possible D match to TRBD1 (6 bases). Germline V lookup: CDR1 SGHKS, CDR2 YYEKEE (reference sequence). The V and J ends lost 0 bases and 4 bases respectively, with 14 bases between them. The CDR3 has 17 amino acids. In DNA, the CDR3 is TGTGCCAGCAGCTTGGGAAGGGGGACCCTCGGGGCCAACGTCCTGACTTTC. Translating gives CASSLGRGTLGANVLTF.

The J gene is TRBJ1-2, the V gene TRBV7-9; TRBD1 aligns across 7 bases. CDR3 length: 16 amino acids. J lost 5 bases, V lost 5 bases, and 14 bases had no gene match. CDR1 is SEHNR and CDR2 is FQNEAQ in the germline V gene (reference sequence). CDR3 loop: CASSPTTGILIYGYTF. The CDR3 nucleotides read TGTGCCAGCAGCCCAACGACAGGGATTCTAATTTATGGCTACACCTTC.

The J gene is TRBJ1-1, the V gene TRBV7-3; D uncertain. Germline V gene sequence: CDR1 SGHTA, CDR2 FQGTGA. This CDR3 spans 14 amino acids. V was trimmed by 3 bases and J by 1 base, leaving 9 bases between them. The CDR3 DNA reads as TGTGCCAGCAGCTTTGCGGCGGGGAACACTGAAGCTTTCTTT. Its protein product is CASSFAAGNTEAFF.

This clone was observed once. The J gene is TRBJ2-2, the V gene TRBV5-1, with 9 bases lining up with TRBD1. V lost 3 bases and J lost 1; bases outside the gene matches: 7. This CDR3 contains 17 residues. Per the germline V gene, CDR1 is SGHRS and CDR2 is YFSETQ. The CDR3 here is CASSSQGARWNTGELFF. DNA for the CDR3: TGCGCCAGCAGCTCACAGGGGGCGCGTTGGAACACCGGGGAGCTGTTTTTT.

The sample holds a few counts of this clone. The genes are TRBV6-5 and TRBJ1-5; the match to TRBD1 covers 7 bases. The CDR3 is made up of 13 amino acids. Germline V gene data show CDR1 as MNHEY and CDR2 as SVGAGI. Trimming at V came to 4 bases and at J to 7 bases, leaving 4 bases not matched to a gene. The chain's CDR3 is CASSSRGTQPQHF. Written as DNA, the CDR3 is TGTGCCAGCAGTTCCAGGGGGACGCAGCCCCAGCATTTT.

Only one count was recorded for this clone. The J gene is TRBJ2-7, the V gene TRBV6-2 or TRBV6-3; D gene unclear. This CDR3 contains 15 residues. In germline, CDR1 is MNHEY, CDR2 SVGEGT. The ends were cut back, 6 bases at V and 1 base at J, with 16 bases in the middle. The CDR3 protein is CASSPFTELSYEQYF. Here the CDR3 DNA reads TGTGCCAGCAGCCCCTTTACAGAATTATCCTACGAGCAGTACTTC.

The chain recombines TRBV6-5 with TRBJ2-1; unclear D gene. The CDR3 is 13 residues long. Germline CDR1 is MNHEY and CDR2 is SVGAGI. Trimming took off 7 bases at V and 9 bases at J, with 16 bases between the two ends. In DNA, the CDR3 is TGTGCCAGCACCAACACCCTCCGGGTTGAGCAGTTCTTC. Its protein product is CASTNTLRVEQFF.

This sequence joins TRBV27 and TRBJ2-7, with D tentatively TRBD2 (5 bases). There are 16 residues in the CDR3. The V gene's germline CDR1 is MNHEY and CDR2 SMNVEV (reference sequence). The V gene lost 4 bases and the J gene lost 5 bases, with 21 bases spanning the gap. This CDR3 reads CASSYNPFRGRDEQYF. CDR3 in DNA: TGTGCCAGCAGTTACAACCCCTTCCGGGGTCGGGACGAGCAGTACTTC.

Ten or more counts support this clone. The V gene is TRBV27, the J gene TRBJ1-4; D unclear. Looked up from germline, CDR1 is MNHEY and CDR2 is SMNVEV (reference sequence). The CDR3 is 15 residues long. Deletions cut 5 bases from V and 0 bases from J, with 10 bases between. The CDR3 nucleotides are TGTGCCAGCAGTCTCCGTTCCGCAACTAATGAAAAACTGTTTTTT. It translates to CASSLRSATNEKLFF.

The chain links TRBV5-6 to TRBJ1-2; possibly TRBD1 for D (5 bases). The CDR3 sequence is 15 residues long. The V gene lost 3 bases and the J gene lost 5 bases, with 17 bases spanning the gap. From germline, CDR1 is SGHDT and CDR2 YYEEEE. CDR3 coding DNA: TGTGCCAGCAGCTCAGGACAACAAGCTATATATGGCTACACCTTC. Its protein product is CASSSGQQAIYGYTF.

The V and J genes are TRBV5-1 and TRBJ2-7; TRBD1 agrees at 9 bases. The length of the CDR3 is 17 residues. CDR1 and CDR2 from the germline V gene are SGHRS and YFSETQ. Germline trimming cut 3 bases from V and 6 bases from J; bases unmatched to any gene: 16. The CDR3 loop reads CASSSRPGATGGTEQYF. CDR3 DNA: TGCGCCAGCAGCTCCAGACCGGGCGCGACAGGGGGTACCGAGCAGTACTTC. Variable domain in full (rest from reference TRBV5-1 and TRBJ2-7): KAGVTQTPRYLIKTRGQQVTLSCSPISGHRSVSWYQQTPGQGLQFLFEYFSETQRNKGNFPGRFSGRQFSNSRSEMNVSTLELGDSALYLCASSSRPGATGGTEQYFGPGTRLTVT.

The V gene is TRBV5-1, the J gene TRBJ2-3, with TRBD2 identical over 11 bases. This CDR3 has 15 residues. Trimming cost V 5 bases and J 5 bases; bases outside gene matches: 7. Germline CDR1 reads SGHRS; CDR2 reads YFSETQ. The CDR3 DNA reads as TGCGCCAGCAGGTTGACTAGCGGGGTTGGAGATACGCAGTATTTT. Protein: CASRLTSGVGDTQYF.

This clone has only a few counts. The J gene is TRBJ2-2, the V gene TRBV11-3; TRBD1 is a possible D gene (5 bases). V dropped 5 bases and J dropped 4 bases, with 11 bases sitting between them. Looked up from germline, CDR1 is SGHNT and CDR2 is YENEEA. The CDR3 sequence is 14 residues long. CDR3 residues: CASSPSRATGELFF. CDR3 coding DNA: TGTGCCAGCAGCCCAAGCAGGGCCACCGGGGAGCTGTTTTTT.

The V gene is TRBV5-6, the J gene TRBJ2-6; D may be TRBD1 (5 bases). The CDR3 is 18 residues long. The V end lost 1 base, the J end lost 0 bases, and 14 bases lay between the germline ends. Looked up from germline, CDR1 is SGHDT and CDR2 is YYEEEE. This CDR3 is CASSLSPGWPSGANVLTF. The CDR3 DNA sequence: TGTGCCAGCAGCTTGTCACCAGGGTGGCCCTCTGGGGCCAACGTCCTGACTTTC.

The CDR3 bases are TGCGCCAGCAGCTCTATACCGGGAGCTAGGGACAATGAGCAGTTCTTC. It codes for CASSSIPGARDNEQFF. The rearrangement joins TRBV5-1 to TRBJ2-1, with D possibly TRBD2 on 6 matching bases. CDR1 and CDR2 from the germline V gene are SGHRS and YFSETQ. The CDR3 spans 16 residues. The V end lost 3 bases, the J end lost 5 bases, and 18 bases lay between the germline ends.

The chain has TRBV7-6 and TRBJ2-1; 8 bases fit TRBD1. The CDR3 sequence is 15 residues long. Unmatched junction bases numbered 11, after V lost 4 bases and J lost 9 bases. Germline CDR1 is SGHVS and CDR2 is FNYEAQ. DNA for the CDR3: TGTGCCAGCAGCTCGGGCCGGACAGGGACGGGTGAGCAGTTCTTC. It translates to CASSSGRTGTGEQFF.

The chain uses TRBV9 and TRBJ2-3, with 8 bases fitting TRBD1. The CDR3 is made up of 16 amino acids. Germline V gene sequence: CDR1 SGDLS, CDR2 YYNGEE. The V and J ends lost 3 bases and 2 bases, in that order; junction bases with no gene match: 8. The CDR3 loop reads CASSALTGAYTDTQYF. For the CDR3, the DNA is TGTGCCAGCAGCGCCTTGACAGGGGCATACACAGATACGCAGTATTTT.